This T cell receptor beta chain appears in the sequencing data of a study of OX40 agonist ivuxolimab in advanced cancers. Study at large: Three partial responders included one hepatocellular carcinoma patient and two cutaneous melanoma patients.

V gave up 4 bases and J gave up 1 base, with 13 bases separating them. The V gene's germline CDR1 is SGHAT and CDR2 FQNNGV. The CDR3 runs 15 residues. TCRdb keeps only in-frame clones here, not all; method: immunoSEQ multiplex PCR. The sample records about 140,000 clones, about 93% being singletons. The material was CD4+ or CD8+ T cells sorted from blood, obtained in a trial of the OX40 agonist ivuxolimab. This receptor was identified in an adult with an advanced solid tumor such as melanoma, head and neck, liver or kidney cancer. The V gene is TRBV11-2, the J gene TRBJ1-2; tentative D call: TRBD1 (5 bases). This CDR3 is CASSSSGGGNYGYTF. The DNA of the CDR3 is TGTGCCAGCAGCTCGAGTGGGGGGGGTAACTATGGCTACACCTTC.